The T cell receptor (beta chain) under discussion was sequenced for a study of blood T cell repertoires in COVID-19. Trimming took 0 bases from V and 6 from J, leaving 9 bases between them. The CDR3 is 13 residues long. CDR1 and CDR2 from the germline V gene are MNHNS and SASEGT. Clones were read by immunoSEQ multiplex PCR, and TCRdb kept only the in-frame ones, dropping some. The profile covers 97,000 or so clones, with approximately 86% appearing a single time and under 3% taken by the ten largest. The sequence came from a man in his fifties with active or convalescent COVID-19. The sequenced sample consisted of peripheral blood. The rearrangement links TRBV6-1 to TRBJ2-7; possibly TRBD1 for D (5 bases). CDR3 in amino acids: CASSEAAGREQYF. The CDR3 DNA reads as TGTGCCAGCAGTGAAGCGGCAGGGCGCGAGCAGTACTTC.